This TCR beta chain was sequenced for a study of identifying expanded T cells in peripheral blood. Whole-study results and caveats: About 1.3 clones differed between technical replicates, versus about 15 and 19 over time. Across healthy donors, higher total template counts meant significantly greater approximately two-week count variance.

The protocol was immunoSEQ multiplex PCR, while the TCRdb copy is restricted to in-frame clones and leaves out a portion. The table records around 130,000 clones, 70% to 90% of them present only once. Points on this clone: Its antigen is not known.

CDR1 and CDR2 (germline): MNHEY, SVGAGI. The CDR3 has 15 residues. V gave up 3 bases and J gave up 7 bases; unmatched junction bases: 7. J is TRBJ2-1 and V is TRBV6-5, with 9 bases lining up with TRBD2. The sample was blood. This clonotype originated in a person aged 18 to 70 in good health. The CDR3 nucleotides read TGTGCCAGCAGTTATTCGGTCGCGGGGGGGAATGAGCAGTTCTTC. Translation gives CASSYSVAGGNEQFF.